In this sample, the clone carrying this T cell receptor beta chain turned up many times. Its specificity is not known. The read terminates 3 residues before the CDR3 end, so the remaining end is supplied by the germline J gene. The data stem from a study of T cell clonality in common variable immunodeficiency. V was pared by 6 bases and J by 2 bases, with 8 bases of the junction left unmatched. Germline CDR1 SNHLY, CDR2 FYNNEI. The CDR3 is 15 amino acids. Each donor provided about 4.5 to 8.5 ml of heparinized whole blood. This table comes from immunoSEQ multiplex PCR, and its TCRdb copy is limited to in-frame clones, with some not included. Sampling found roughly 50,000 clones, none seen once. Findings of the study overall: Common variable immunodeficiency TCR beta sequences reportedly had fewer deletions and N-nucleotide insertions.

What was sequenced was peripheral blood mononuclear cells. The receptor's source is a person between 18 and 75 years old in good health. The chain recombines TRBV2 with TRBJ2-5, with 8 bases matching TRBD1. The DNA read from the CDR3 is TGTGCCAGCAGCACAGACCGGGACAGGCAAGAGACC. Its protein product is CASSTDRDRQET. The entire CDR3 sequence reads CASSTDRDRQETQYF.